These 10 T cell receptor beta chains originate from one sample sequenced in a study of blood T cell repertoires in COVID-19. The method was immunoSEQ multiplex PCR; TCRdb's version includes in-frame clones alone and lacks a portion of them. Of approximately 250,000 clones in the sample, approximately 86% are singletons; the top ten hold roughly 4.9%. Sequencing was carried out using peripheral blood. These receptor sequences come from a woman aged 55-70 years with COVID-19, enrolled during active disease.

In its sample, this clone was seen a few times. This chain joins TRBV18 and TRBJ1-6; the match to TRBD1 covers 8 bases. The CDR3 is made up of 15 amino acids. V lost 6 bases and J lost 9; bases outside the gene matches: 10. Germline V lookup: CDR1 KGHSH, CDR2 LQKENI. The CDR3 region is CASSTQGTGASPLHF. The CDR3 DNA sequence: TGTGCCAGCTCCACTCAGGGGACAGGAGCTTCACCCCTCCACTTT.

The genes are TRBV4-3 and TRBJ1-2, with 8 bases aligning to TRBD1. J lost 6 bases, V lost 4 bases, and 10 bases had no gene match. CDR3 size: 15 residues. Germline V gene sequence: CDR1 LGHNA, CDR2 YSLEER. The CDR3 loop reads CASSPEQGARHGYTF. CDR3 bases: TGCGCCAGCAGCCCGGAGCAGGGGGCACGCCATGGCTACACCTTC.

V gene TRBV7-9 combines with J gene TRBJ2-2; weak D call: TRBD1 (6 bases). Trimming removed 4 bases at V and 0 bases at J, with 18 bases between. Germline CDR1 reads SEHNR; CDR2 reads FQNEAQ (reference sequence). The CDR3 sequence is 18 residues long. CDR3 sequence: CASSSPPGHGANTGELFF. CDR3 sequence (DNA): TGTGCCAGCAGCTCCCCACCGGGACACGGCGCGAACACCGGGGAGCTGTTTTTT.

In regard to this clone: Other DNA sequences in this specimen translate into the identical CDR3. The CDR3 spells CASSLTSGTDTQYF. In DNA, the CDR3 is TGTGCCAGCAGCTTGACTAGCGGCACAGATACGCAGTATTTT. The J gene is TRBJ2-3, the V gene TRBV5-4; 7 nucleotides line up with TRBD2. There are 14 residues in the CDR3. V was pared by 1 base and J by 1 base, with 0 bases of the junction left unmatched. The V gene's germline CDR1 is SGHNT and CDR2 YYREEE (reference sequence).

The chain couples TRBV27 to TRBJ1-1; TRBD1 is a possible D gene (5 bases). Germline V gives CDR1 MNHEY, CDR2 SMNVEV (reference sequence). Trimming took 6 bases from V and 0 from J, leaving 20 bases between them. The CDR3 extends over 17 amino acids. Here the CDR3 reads CASRDGGASLMNTEAFF. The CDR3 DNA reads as TGTGCCAGCAGAGACGGCGGGGCGTCTCTTATGAACACTGAAGCTTTCTTT.

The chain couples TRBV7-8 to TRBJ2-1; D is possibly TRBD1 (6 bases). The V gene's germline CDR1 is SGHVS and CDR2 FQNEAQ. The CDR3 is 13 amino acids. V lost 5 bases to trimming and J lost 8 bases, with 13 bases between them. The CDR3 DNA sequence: TGTGCCAGCAGCCCTGGGACATTTCATGAGCAGTTCTTC. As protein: CASSPGTFHEQFF.

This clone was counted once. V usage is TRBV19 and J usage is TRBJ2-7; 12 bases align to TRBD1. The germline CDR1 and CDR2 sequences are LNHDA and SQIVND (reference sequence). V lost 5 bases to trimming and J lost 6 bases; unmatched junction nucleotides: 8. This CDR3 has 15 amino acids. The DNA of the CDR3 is TGTGCCAGTAGTCCCTGGGGACAGGGGGCGTCCGAGCAGTACTTC. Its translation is CASSPWGQGASEQYF.

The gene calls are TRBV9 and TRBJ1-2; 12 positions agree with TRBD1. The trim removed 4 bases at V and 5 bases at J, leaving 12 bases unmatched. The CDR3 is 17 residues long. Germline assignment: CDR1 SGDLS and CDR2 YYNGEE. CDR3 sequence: CASSRPSGTGGGYGYTF. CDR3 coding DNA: TGTGCCAGCAGCAGACCATCTGGGACAGGGGGCGGATATGGCTACACCTTC.

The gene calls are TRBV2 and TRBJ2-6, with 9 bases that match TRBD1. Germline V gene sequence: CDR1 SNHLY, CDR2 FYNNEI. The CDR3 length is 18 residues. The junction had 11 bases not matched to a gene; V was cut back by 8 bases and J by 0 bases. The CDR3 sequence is CASVAQGAEGSGANVLTF. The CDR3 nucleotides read TGTGCCAGCGTTGCACAGGGGGCCGAGGGCTCTGGGGCCAACGTCCTGACTTTC.

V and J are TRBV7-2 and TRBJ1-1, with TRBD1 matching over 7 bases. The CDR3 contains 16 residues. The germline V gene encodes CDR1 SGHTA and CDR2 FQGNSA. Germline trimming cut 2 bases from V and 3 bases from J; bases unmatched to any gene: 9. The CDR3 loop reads CASSLLSGQAHTEAFF. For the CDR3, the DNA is TGTGCCAGCAGCTTACTGTCAGGACAGGCACACACTGAAGCTTTCTTT.